This record concerns one T cell receptor beta chain sequence. This entry belongs to a study of blood T cell repertoires in COVID-19. Study information: The origin of the acute and convalescent COVID-19 samples was the United States, Italy and Spain. Sample material is recorded as cDNA or gDNA derived from T cells, B-cell-depleted T cells, or PBMCs.

CDR3 length: 17 amino acids. Germline CDR1 reads LNHDA; CDR2 reads SQIVND (reference sequence). The ends lost 1 base at V and 6 bases at J; junction bases unmatched: 13. As handled by the study authors: Quantification of nucleated cells was approximated via reference gene primer amplification. TCRdb keeps only in-frame clones here, not all; method: immunoSEQ multiplex PCR. For V, J and clone size, that table is used; D and trimming come from the DNA. The sample has hundreds of thousands of clones; around nine tenths are singletons. The sequencing sample was made of peripheral blood. This clonotype was sampled from a young woman with acute or convalescent COVID-19. The gene calls are TRBV19 and TRBJ2-3, with 7 bases that match TRBD1. The CDR3 here is CASSIGRGPRTSDTQYF. The CDR3 nucleotides are TGTGCCAGTAGTATAGGAAGGGGGCCAAGGACATCGGATACGCAGTATTTT.